The 21 T cell receptor beta chains presented below share a single source sample, sequenced in a study of blood T cell repertoires in COVID-19. The data were produced by immunoSEQ multiplex PCR, yet TCRdb's version contains in-frame clones alone and is incomplete. The table has tens of thousands of clones, approximately 86% seen once. The source material was peripheral blood. Source of these receptors: a woman between 45 and 65 years old with active or convalescent COVID-19.

The chain employs TRBV18 and TRBJ1-1; 7 nucleotides agree with TRBD1. Germline trimming cut 0 bases from V and 2 bases from J; bases unmatched to any gene: 6. This CDR3 is 16 amino acids long. Germline CDR1 is KGHSH and CDR2 is LQKENI. The CDR3, as DNA: TGTGCCAGCTCACCACCAGGGACAGCGCTAAACACTGAAGCTTTCTTT. It translates to CASSPPGTALNTEAFF. The full variable domain, rest sourced from reference TRBV18 and TRBJ1-1, is NAGVMQNPRHLVRRRGQEARLRCSPMKGHSHVYWYRQLPEEGLKFMVYLQKENIIDESGMPKERFSAEFPKEGPSILRIQQVVRGDSAAYFCASSPPGTALNTEAFFGQGTRLTVV.

The chain uses TRBV27 and TRBJ1-2; possible D gene TRBD1, 6 bases. V was shortened by 5 bases and J by 8 bases, with 18 bases between the two germline ends. This CDR3 is built from 14 residues. Germline V gene data show CDR1 as MNHEY and CDR2 as SMNVEV (reference sequence). The CDR3 nucleotides are TGTGCCAGCAGTCGACAGGCAGACCTAGGGGGCTACACCTTC. Translating it yields CASSRQADLGGYTF.

The chain carries TRBV29-1 and TRBJ2-7; D is possibly TRBD2 (5 bases). Germline CDR1 SQVTM, CDR2 ANQGSEA. V was trimmed by 7 bases and J by 2 bases, leaving 12 bases between them. The CDR3 has 12 amino acids. The CDR3 spells CSASPGTYEQYF. The CDR3 DNA reads TGCAGCGCCTCCCCGGGGACCTACGAGCAGTACTTC.

The chain links TRBV19 to TRBJ2-6; 8 bases are shared with TRBD1. The CDR3 sequence is 17 residues long. V gave up 4 bases and J gave up 2 bases; unmatched junction bases: 7. From germline, CDR1 is LNHDA and CDR2 SQIVND (reference sequence). CDR3 amino acids: CASSTRTGSAGANVLTF. The DNA of the CDR3 is TGTGCCAGTAGTACCCGGACAGGGTCAGCTGGGGCCAACGTCCTGACTTTC.

The genes are TRBV19 and TRBJ2-4; 13 bases fit TRBD2. Germline CDR1 is LNHDA and CDR2 is SQIVND (reference sequence). The CDR3 has 20 amino acids. The V segment lost 5 bases and the J segment 0 bases; nucleotides outside the gene matches: 13. In nucleotides, the CDR3 is TGTGCCAGTAGTCCAGGACTAGCGGGGGACGCAAGACTAGCCAAAAACATTCAGTACTTC. Translated: CASSPGLAGDARLAKNIQYF.

In this sample, this clone turned up once. The rearrangement uses TRBV19 and TRBJ1-3, with 8 bases aligning to TRBD1. The CDR3 is 12 amino acids. In germline, CDR1 is LNHDA, CDR2 SQIVND (reference sequence). The CDR3 coding sequence is TGTGCTGTCTCAGGGGGCGGAAACACCATATATTTT. Its translation: CAVSGGGNTIYF.

V gene TRBV20-1 combines with J gene TRBJ2-1; possible D gene TRBD2, 5 bases. The CDR3 consists of 12 residues. Germline CDR1 reads DFQATT; CDR2 reads SNEGSKA (reference sequence). The ends were cut back, 3 bases at V and 5 bases at J, with 8 bases in the middle. The CDR3 spells CSASISDNEQFF. The CDR3 DNA is TGCAGTGCTAGTATTAGCGACAATGAGCAGTTCTTC.

The rearrangement joins TRBV15 to TRBJ2-2, with 7 bases aligning to TRBD1. Germline V gene sequence: CDR1 LNHNV, CDR2 YYDKDF (reference sequence). Unmatched junction bases numbered 7, after V lost 6 bases and J lost 0 bases. The CDR3 runs 16 residues. The CDR3 nucleotides are TGTGCCACCAGACGGGCAGGGGGAGCGAACACCGGGGAGCTGTTTTTT. Translating gives CATRRAGGANTGELFF.

This clone was seen just once. The chain is built from TRBV19 and TRBJ1-5, with D maybe TRBD1 (5 bases). The CDR3 totals 15 residues. V was pared by 8 bases and J by 0 bases, with 14 bases between. The germline V gene has CDR1 LNHDA and CDR2 SQIVND (reference sequence). In nucleotides, the CDR3 is TGTGCCAGTGCCTATGACAGTTATAGCAATCAGCCCCAGCATTTT. Amino acid sequence: CASAYDSYSNQPQHF.

The chain uses TRBV11-2 and TRBJ2-2; 9 bases align to TRBD1. In germline, CDR1 is SGHAT, CDR2 FQNNGV. CDR3 length equals 13 residues. The junction had 2 bases not matched to a gene; V was cut back by 4 bases and J by 8 bases. The CDR3 spells CASSWDREGELFF. CDR3 bases: TGTGCCAGCAGCTGGGACAGGGAAGGGGAGCTGTTTTTT.

This chain links TRBV18 with TRBJ2-5, with TRBD2 matching over 9 bases. Germline V gene sequence: CDR1 KGHSH, CDR2 LQKENI. This CDR3 has 16 residues. J gave up 1 base and V 2 bases, and 5 bases lay outside the gene matches. This CDR3 reads CASSPVAGGLQETQYF. CDR3 DNA: TGTGCCAGCTCACCAGTTGCGGGGGGGCTCCAAGAGACCCAGTACTTC.

This chain uses TRBV5-1 with TRBJ1-2; 7 nucleotides align to TRBD1. Germline-derived CDR1 and CDR2 are SGHRS and YFSETQ. J gave up 6 bases and V 2 bases, and 4 bases lay outside the gene matches. The length of the CDR3 is 13 residues. CDR3 bases: TGCGCCAGCAGCTTTTCCGGACAGGATGGCTACACCTTC. Amino acids: CASSFSGQDGYTF.

The V gene is TRBV3-1 (or the pseudogene TRBV3-2), the J gene TRBJ1-5; TRBD1 might be the D (6 bases). V was cut by 4 bases and J by 4 bases, with 11 bases left in between. The CDR3 is made up of 14 amino acids. Per the germline V gene, CDR1 is LGHDT and CDR2 is YNNKEL (reference sequence). DNA of the CDR3: TGTGCCAGCAGCCTACAGGGTCCGAATCAGCCCCAGCATTTT. Translation gives CASSLQGPNQPQHF.

The rearrangement links TRBV5-4 to TRBJ1-2, with TRBD1 identical over 7 bases. The trim removed 3 bases at V and 7 bases at J, leaving 6 bases unmatched. Germline CDR1 reads SGHNT; CDR2 reads YYREEE (reference sequence). The CDR3 is 13 amino acids. CDR3 residues: CASSYAGGSGYTF. CDR3 DNA sequence: TGTGCCAGCAGCTACGCAGGGGGTAGTGGCTACACCTTC.

This clone was recorded at least ten times. The chain links TRBV5-1 to TRBJ2-2, with 8 bases aligning to TRBD2. Per the germline V gene, CDR1 is SGHRS and CDR2 is YFSETQ. This CDR3 spans 16 amino acids. Losses at the gene ends were 4 bases for V and 7 bases for J; bases not matched to a gene: 12. The CDR3 DNA sequence: TGCGCCAGCAGCGATTCCGGGACTAGGTACGGCGGGGAGCTGTTTTTT. Protein product: CASSDSGTRYGGELFF.

This chain connects TRBV29-1 to TRBJ2-7; D possibly corresponds to TRBD2 (6 bases). There are 15 residues in the CDR3. The V end lost 0 bases, the J end lost 0 bases, and 12 bases lay between the germline ends. From germline, CDR1 is SQVTM and CDR2 ANQGSEA. The DNA for the CDR3 is TGCAGCGTTGAAGATCGGGGGTCTGGCTCCTACGAGCAGTACTTC. Translating it yields CSVEDRGSGSYEQYF.

The chain has TRBV30 and TRBJ1-1, with D possibly being TRBD1 (5 bases). Germline V gene sequence: CDR1 GTSNPN, CDR2 SVGIG (reference sequence). The germline V and J ends were trimmed by 0 bases and 5 bases, with 10 bases remaining between them. The CDR3 covers 13 residues. Here the CDR3 DNA reads TGTGCCTGGAGTGTATTCGGGGGGACTGAAGCTTTCTTT. This sequence encodes CAWSVFGGTEAFF.

V is TRBV27 and J is TRBJ1-2; D is perhaps TRBD1 (5 bases). Trimming cost V 3 bases and J 8 bases, with 13 bases left between them. The CDR3 covers 13 residues. CDR1 is MNHEY, CDR2 SMNVEV, per germline (reference sequence). As DNA, the CDR3 is TGTGCCAGCAGTTTCCAGGGTCTCTGGGGCTACACCTTC. Its protein is CASSFQGLWGYTF.

J is TRBJ1-1 and V is TRBV5-4; D call uncertain. Germline CDR1 SGHNT, CDR2 YYREEE (reference sequence). The CDR3 sequence is 13 residues long. The V end lost 4 bases, the J end lost 2 bases, and 9 bases lay between the germline ends. The CDR3 DNA is TGTGCCAGCAGCCCCCGCGGAAACACTGAAGCTTTCTTT. Translating it yields CASSPRGNTEAFF.

The chain carries TRBV11-3 and TRBJ2-7, with 8 nucleotides matching TRBD2. Trimming at V came to 3 bases and at J to 5 bases, leaving 3 bases not matched to a gene. The V gene's germline CDR1 is SGHNT and CDR2 YENEEA. The CDR3 is 13 residues long. CDR3 bases: TGTGCCAGCAGCTTGGGGCGGGGGGACGAGCAGTACTTC. Translated: CASSLGRGDEQYF.

V usage is TRBV9 and J usage is TRBJ2-7, with 7 bases lining up with TRBD1. The CDR3 spans 14 residues. CDR1 is SGDLS, CDR2 YYNGEE, per germline. J was trimmed by 6 bases and V by 5 bases; bases with no gene match: 11. CDR3 bases: TGTGCCAGCAGTCGACAGGGTAATCTTGGCGAGCAGTACTTC. It encodes CASSRQGNLGEQYF.